This T cell receptor (beta chain) comes out of a study of prognosis after radiotherapy for stage I lung cancer. About the study: Concurrently with stereotactic body radiotherapy, no other therapy was received by any patient.

General observations from the study: Patients with and without metastases reportedly differed in TRBV and TRBJ gene usage frequencies.

Genomic DNA yielded TCR beta CDR3, amplified by two-round multiplex PCR. First-round PCR, the initial amplification, used primers specific to each TRBV and TRBJ gene. TCRdb ran MiXCR on the multiplex PCR reads and lists one entry per CDR3 protein. The sample includes roughly 14,000 distinct CDR3 sequences, around three fifths of them seen just once. J gave up 5 bases and V 4 bases, and 9 bases lay outside the gene matches. The germline CDR1 and CDR2 sequences are MNHEY and SVGEGT. CDR3 length: 17 residues. In its sample, this clonotype was seen once. The antigen remains undetermined. Material: PBMCs, obtained before or after stereotactic body radiation therapy (not recorded which). This chain joins TRBV6-2 or TRBV6-3 and TRBJ2-2; 11 nucleotides line up with TRBD1. This TCR came from a donor aged 50 or older with non-small cell lung cancer. This CDR3 is CASSFPGQGGETGELFF. CDR3 nucleotides: TGTGCCAGCAGTTTCCCGGGACAGGGGGGGGAAACCGGGGAGCTGTTTTTT.